This TCR beta chain emerged from a study of blood T cells in healthy people across ages. About the research overall: Per two T cells, about one barcoded beta molecule was captured through template switching. Findings of the study overall: Unsorted PBMCs prevented conclusive naive versus antigen-experienced comparison.

It was with a sample-barcoded 5' primer and a J-beta primer mix that a second PCR of about 6 to 12 cycles was run. Using its own MiXCR run on the 5' RACE reads, TCRdb lists one record per CDR3 protein. The sample has approximately 790,000 distinct CDR3 sequences, 60% to 80% seen once; the top ten hold 25% to 35%. The CDR3 extends over 17 amino acids. CDR1 is MDHEN and CDR2 is SYDVKM in the germline V gene. The junction had 6 bases not matched to a gene; V was cut back by 2 bases and J by 0 bases. On this clonotype itself: The antigen is undetermined.

This TCR derives from a man aged 25-45 years in good health. The rearrangement uses TRBV28 and TRBJ2-7; 11 bases agree with TRBD2. The sequencing sample was made of blood. In DNA form, the CDR3 reads TGTGCCAGCAGTTTAACTTTGGGACTAGCGGTCTCCTACGAGCAGTACTTC. Amino acid sequence: CASSLTLGLAVSYEQYF. Supplemented by reference TRBV28 and TRBJ2-7, the full variable domain reads DVKVTQSSRYLVKRTGEKVFLECVQDMDHENMFWYRQDPGLGLRLIYFSYDVKMKEKGDIPEGYSVSREKKERFSLILESASTNQTSMYLCASSLTLGLAVSYEQYFGPGTRLTVT.